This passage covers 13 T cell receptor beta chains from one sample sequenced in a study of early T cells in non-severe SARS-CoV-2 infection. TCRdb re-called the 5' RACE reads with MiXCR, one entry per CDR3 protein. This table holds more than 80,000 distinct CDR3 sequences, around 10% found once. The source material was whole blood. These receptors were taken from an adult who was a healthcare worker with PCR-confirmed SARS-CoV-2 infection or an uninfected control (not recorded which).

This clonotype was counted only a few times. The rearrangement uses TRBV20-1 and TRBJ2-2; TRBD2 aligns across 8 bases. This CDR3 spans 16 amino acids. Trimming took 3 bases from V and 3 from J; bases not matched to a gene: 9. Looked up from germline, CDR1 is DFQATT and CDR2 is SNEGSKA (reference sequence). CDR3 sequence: CSASPGGGWDTGELFF. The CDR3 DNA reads TGCAGTGCTAGTCCCGGGGGGGGCTGGGACACCGGGGAGCTGTTTTTT.

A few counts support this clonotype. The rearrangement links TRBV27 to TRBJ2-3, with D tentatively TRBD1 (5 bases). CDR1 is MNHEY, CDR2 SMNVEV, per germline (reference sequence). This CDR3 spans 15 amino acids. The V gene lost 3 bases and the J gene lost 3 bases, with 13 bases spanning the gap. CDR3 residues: CASSFPRRVTDTQYF. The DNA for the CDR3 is TGTGCCAGCAGTTTCCCCCGCAGGGTGACAGATACGCAGTATTTT.

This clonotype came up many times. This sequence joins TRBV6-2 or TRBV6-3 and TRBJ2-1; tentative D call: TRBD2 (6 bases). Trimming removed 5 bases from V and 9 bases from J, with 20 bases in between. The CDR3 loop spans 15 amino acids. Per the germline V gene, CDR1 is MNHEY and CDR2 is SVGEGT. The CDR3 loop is CASSLGSQTSSEQFF. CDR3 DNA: TGTGCCAGCAGTCTAGGGTCACAGACTAGTAGTGAGCAGTTCTTC.

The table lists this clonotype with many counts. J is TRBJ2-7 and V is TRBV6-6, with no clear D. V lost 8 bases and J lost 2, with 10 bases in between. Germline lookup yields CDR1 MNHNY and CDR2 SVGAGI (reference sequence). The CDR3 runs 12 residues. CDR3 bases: TGTGCCAGCCGGTTCAGAGCCTACGAGCAGTACTTC. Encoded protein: CASRFRAYEQYF.

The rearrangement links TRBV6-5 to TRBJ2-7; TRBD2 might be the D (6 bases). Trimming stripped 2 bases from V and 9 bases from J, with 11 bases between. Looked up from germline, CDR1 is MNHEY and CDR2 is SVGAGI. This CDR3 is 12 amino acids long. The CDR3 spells CASSYPGEAQYF. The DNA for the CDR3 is TGTGCCAGCAGTTACCCTGGGGAGGCGCAGTACTTC.

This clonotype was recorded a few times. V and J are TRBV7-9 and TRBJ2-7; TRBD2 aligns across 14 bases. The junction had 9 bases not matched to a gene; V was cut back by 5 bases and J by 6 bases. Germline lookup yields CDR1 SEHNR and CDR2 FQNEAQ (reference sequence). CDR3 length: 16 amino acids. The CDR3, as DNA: TGTGCCAGCAGCGCGACTAGCGGGAGGGCTTCTTCCGAGCAGTACTTC. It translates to CASSATSGRASSEQYF.

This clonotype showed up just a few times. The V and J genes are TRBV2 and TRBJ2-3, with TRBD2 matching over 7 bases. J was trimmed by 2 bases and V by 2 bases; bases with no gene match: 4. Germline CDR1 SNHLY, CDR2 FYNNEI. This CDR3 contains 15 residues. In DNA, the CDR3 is TGTGCCAGCAGTGAATTGCGGGGGAACACAGATACGCAGTATTTT. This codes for CASSELRGNTDTQYF.

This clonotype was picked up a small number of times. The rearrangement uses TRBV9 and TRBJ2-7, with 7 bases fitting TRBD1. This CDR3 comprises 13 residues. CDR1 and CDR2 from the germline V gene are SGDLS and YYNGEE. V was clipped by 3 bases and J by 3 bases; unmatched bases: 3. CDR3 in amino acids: CASSAQGDYEQYF. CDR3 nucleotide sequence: TGTGCCAGCAGCGCTCAGGGGGACTACGAGCAGTACTTC.

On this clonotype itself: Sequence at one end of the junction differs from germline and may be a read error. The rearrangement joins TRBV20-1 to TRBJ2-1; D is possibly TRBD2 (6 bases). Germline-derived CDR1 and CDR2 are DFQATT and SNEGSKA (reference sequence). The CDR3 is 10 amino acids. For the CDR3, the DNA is TGCAGTGCTGAAGGGACTTCCCGTGCCTTC. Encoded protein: CSAEGTSRAF.

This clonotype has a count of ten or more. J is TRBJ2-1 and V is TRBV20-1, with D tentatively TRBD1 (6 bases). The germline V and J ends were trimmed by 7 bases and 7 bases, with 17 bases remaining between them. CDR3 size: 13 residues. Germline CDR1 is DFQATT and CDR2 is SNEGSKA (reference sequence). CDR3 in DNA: TGCAGTGTTATAGCAAGGGGGTTGAATGAGCAGTTCTTC. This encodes CSVIARGLNEQFF.

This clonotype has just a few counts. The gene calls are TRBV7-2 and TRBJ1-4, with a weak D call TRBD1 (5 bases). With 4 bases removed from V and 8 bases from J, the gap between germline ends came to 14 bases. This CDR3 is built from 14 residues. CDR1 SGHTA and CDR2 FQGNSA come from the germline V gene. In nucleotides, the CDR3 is TGTGCCAGCAGCTCCCCTCCCAGGGAAGAAAAACTGTTTTTT. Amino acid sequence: CASSSPPREEKLFF. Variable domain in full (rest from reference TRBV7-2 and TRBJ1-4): GAGVSQSPSNKVTEKGKDVELRCDPISGHTALYWYRQSLGQGLEFLIYFQGNSAPDKSGLPSDRFSAERTGGSVSTLTIQRTQQEDSAVYLCASSSPPREEKLFFGSGTQLSVL.

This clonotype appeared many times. The CDR3 coding sequence is TGTGCCAGCAGCCGTACAGGAGTTTCCAATGAGCAGTTCTTC. Translating it yields CASSRTGVSNEQFF. The chain is built from TRBV14 and TRBJ2-1; D possibly corresponds to TRBD1 (5 bases). V was cut by 4 bases and J by 6 bases, with 13 bases left in between. Germline V CDR1 and CDR2: SGHDN, FVKESK. This CDR3 contains 14 residues.

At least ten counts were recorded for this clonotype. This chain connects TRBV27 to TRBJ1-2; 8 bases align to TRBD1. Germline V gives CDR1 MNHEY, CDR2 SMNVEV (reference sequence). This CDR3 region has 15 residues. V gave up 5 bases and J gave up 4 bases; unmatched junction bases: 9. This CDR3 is CASSPQDRVTYGYTF. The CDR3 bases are TGTGCCAGCAGTCCCCAGGACAGGGTGACCTATGGCTACACCTTC.